The T cell receptor (beta chain) described here comes from a study of siplizumab effects on memory and regulatory T cells. CDR3 size: 16 residues. Trimming at V came to 3 bases and at J to 4 bases, leaving 7 bases not matched to a gene. The germline gives CDR1 SGHNT, CDR2 YYREEE (reference sequence). Data came from immunoSEQ multiplex PCR; TCRdb stores just in-frame clones and leaves some out. This sample carries nearly 85,000 clones, roughly 87% of them seen once, and the ten largest clones take around 1.4%. Source material: Tregs sorted from blood. The chain joins TRBV5-4 to TRBJ2-1; 10 nucleotides match TRBD2. The TCR sequence derives from a human donor in good health. The CDR3 region is CASSSGGLAVYNEQFF. The CDR3 DNA is TGTGCCAGCAGCTCGGGAGGACTAGCGGTATACAATGAGCAGTTCTTC.